The TCR beta chain described here comes from a study of blood T cell repertoires in COVID-19. Method: immunoSEQ multiplex PCR; TCRdb's copy keeps in-frame clones and lacks some. Of more than 200,000 clones listed, 85% to 90% are singletons. This CDR3 spans 17 amino acids. V lost 3 bases to trimming and J lost 2 bases, with 19 bases between them. Per germline, CDR1 SNHLY and CDR2 FYNNEI. The chain recombines TRBV2 with TRBJ1-1, with D perhaps TRBD1 (5 bases). The sequence came from a woman in her twenties or thirties who had recovered from COVID-19. Source material: PBMCs or T cells enriched from blood (not recorded which). The CDR3, as DNA: TGTGCCAGCAGTGAGGTTACAGGCCTCGATCTTAACACTGAAGCTTTCTTT. Its translation is CASSEVTGLDLNTEAFF.